These T cell receptor beta chains were read from a single sample in a study of blood T cell repertoires in COVID-19. Profiled with immunoSEQ multiplex PCR; TCRdb holds only in-frame clones, not every one. Of fewer than 500,000 clones in the sample, approximately 90% were seen once. Sequencing was performed on PBMCs or T cells enriched from blood (not recorded which). These receptor sequences come from a man aged 25-40 years who had recovered from COVID-19. Both conserved end residues are part of each CDR3. The D gene is left open where the match is weak. Clone size, where shown, is once, few, many, or a class for clones that have expanded.

clone_size	v_call	d_call	j_call	cdr3_aa	cdr3_nt
.	TRBV19	TRBD2	TRBJ2-2	CASASRRGVGTGELFF	TGTGCCAGTGCCTCGCGTCGGGGGGTTGGCACCGGGGAGCTGTTTTTT
.	TRBV20-1	TRBD2	TRBJ2-7	CSASHSGSINEQYF	TGCAGTGCTAGTCACAGCGGGAGTATCAACGAGCAGTACTTC
few	TRBV28	.	TRBJ2-4	CASSLRDTKNIQYF	TGTGCCAGCAGCCTCCGGGACACCAAAAACATTCAGTACTTC
.	TRBV28	.	TRBJ1-5	CASSLSRAGDQPQHF	TGTGCCAGCAGTTTATCGAGGGCGGGGGATCAGCCCCAGCATTTT
.	TRBV5-5	TRBD1	TRBJ1-6	CASRGRQGNSPLHF	TGTGCCAGCAGGGGACGACAGGGGAATTCACCCCTCCACTTT
.	TRBV3-1/TRBV3-2	TRBD1	TRBJ1-1	CASSHGTGLTEAFF	TGTGCCAGCAGCCATGGGACAGGGTTGACTGAAGCTTTCTTT
.	TRBV11-3	TRBD1	TRBJ2-5	CASSSGTANLRETQYF	TGTGCCAGCAGCTCTGGGACAGCCAATTTGAGAGAGACCCAGTACTTC
.	TRBV30	.	TRBJ1-5	CAWSNGLGNQPQHF	TGTGCCTGGAGTAACGGTCTGGGCAATCAGCCCCAGCATTTT
.	TRBV6-5	.	TRBJ1-3	CASSSGTNSGNTIYF	TGTGCCAGCAGTTCCGGGACAAACTCTGGAAACACCATATATTTT
.	TRBV28	.	TRBJ1-2	CATIKPLGRNYGYTF	TGTGCCACCATCAAACCTCTTGGCAGGAACTATGGCTACACCTTC
few	TRBV5-1	.	TRBJ2-2	CASSYRAVFSGELFF	TGCGCCAGCTCCTACAGGGCCGTTTTTTCCGGGGAGCTGTTTTTT
.	TRBV6-5	TRBD2	TRBJ2-7	CASSYLPGTSGYEQYF	TGTGCCAGCAGTTACCTCCCCGGGACTAGCGGCTACGAGCAGTACTTC
.	TRBV18	TRBD1	TRBJ1-5	CASSPVGQGVGQPQHF	TGTGCCAGCTCACCAGTGGGCCAGGGGGTCGGTCAGCCCCAGCATTTT
few	TRBV7-3	TRBD1	TRBJ2-5	CASSLGAGGQETQYF	TGTGCCAGCAGCTTGGGAGCAGGGGGACAAGAGACCCAGTACTTC
.	TRBV7-9	.	TRBJ2-7	CASSLLGASYEQYF	TGTGCCAGCAGCTTATTGGGAGCCTCCTACGAGCAGTACTTC
.	TRBV6-1	TRBD2	TRBJ2-1	CASSEGTSGRKFF	TGTGCCAGCAGTGAGGGGACTAGCGGGAGGAAGTTCTTC